This is a list of T cell receptor beta chains from one sample in a study of T cell responses to AZD1222 COVID-19 vaccine. Produced via immunoSEQ multiplex PCR; TCRdb's table is partial and in-frame only. The sample lists 85,000 to 120,000 clones, almost 90% seen once, with around 5% in the top ten. Sequencing was performed on peripheral blood, taken on day 0 of AZD1222 vaccination. The receptor set was obtained from an adult in good health. CDR3s include the opening cysteine and the closing phenylalanine or tryptophan. The D gene is left open where the match is weak. Not all rows give a size; the values are once, few, many and, for expanded clones, a class.

CDR3 length,clone size,D gene,J gene,V gene,CDR3 DNA,CDR3 protein
15,.,.,TRBJ2-7,TRBV7-2,TGTGCCAGCAGCTTAGCCGGGGAAGGGTCTAACGAGCAGTACTTC,CASSLAGEGSNEQYF
15,.,.,TRBJ2-1,TRBV5-4,TGTGCCAGCACCCCCCGGGTAGGGGATAGGAATGAGCAGTTCTTC,CASTPRVGDRNEQFF
14,.,TRBD2,TRBJ2-1,TRBV19,TGTGCCAGTACGGTAGCGGGAGTATCGAATGAGCAGTTCTTC,CASTVAGVSNEQFF
15,.,.,TRBJ2-3,TRBV29-1,TGCAGCGTTGAAGCGGGCCGCACATTTGCAGATACGCAGTATTTT,CSVEAGRTFADTQYF
12,.,.,TRBJ2-4,TRBV12-3/TRBV12-4,TGTGCCAGCAGCCCTAGCTCGAACATTCAGTACTTC,CASSPSSNIQYF
15,.,TRBD1,TRBJ1-5,TRBV18,TGTGCCAGCTCACCGACACAGGGGGCCGGTCAGCCCCAGCATTTT,CASSPTQGAGQPQHF
15,.,.,TRBJ2-7,TRBV21-1,TGTGCCAGCAGCAAAGTGGGGACAACCTCCTACGAGCAGTACTTC,CASSKVGTTSYEQYF
17,.,TRBD1,TRBJ2-6,TRBV6-2/TRBV6-3,TGTGCCAGCAGTACGGACAGGACATTCTCTGGGGCCAACGTCCTGACTTTC,CASSTDRTFSGANVLTF
15,once,.,TRBJ1-1,TRBV28,TGTGCCAGCACCCTCATGGTGACTTTGAACACTGAAGCTTTCTTT,CASTLMVTLNTEAFF
15,.,TRBD1,TRBJ1-1,TRBV7-9,TGTGCCAGCAGCTCTAGAGGGGGCGCGTACACTGAAGCTTTCTTT,CASSSRGGAYTEAFF
15,.,TRBD2,TRBJ2-3,TRBV18,TGTGCCAGCTCATCTGGACTAGCGGGGGCAGATACGCAGTATTTT,CASSSGLAGADTQYF
15,.,.,TRBJ2-5,TRBV10-1,TGCGCCAGCAGTGAGCAAGGGGGACTACAAGAGACCCAGTACTTC,CASSEQGGLQETQYF
14,once,TRBD2,TRBJ2-7,TRBV3-1/TRBV3-2,TGTGCCAGCAGCCAAATAGCGGGGACCTACGAGCAGTACTTC,CASSQIAGTYEQYF
15,few,TRBD2,TRBJ2-1,TRBV5-1,TGCGCCAGCAGCTTAAAACTAGCGGGAGACAATGAGCAGTTCTTC,CASSLKLAGDNEQFF
14,.,.,TRBJ1-1,TRBV7-6,TGTGCCAGCAGCCCCAGGGAGGGAGCCACTGAAGCTTTCTTT,CASSPREGATEAFF
15,.,TRBD2,TRBJ2-7,TRBV7-3,TGTGCCAGCAGCTTAGGGGGGCTAGCGGGATACGAGCAGTACTTC,CASSLGGLAGYEQYF
12,.,.,TRBJ1-2,TRBV5-1,TGCGCCAGCAGCTTGGACCACGATGGCTACACCTTC,CASSLDHDGYTF
15,.,TRBD1,TRBJ2-3,TRBV3-1/TRBV3-2,TGTGCCAGCAGCCAAAGACAGGGAAACACAGATACGCAGTATTTT,CASSQRQGNTDTQYF
14,.,TRBD1,TRBJ1-1,TRBV27,TGTGCCAGCAGCTCGAGGGACAGGGTAGGTGGAGCTTTCTTT,CASSSRDRVGGAFF
14,.,.,TRBJ1-2,TRBV6-5,TGTGCCAGCAGTTACTCCCCGGCGACGTATGGCTACACCTTC,CASSYSPATYGYTF
16,.,TRBD1,TRBJ2-1,TRBV18,TGTGCCAGCTCACAGGGACAGGGGCGGATCAACAATGAGCAGTTCTTC,CASSQGQGRINNEQFF
12,.,.,TRBJ1-2,TRBV6-5,TGTGCCAGCAGGACTTCAGCTTCTGGCTACACCTTC,CASRTSASGYTF
14,.,TRBD2,TRBJ2-7,TRBV2,TGTGCCAGCAGTGGAAGGACTAGCGGCTACGAGCAGTACTTC,CASSGRTSGYEQYF
15,.,TRBD1,TRBJ1-4,TRBV27,TGTGCCAGCAGTTTTCAGGGGGGAACTAATGAAAAACTGTTTTTT,CASSFQGGTNEKLFF
15,once,.,TRBJ1-5,TRBV21-1,TGTGCCAGCACCCCTGCAGGGGGCCCTCGATGGCCCCAGCATTTT,CASTPAGGPRWPQHF
13,once,.,TRBJ1-2,TRBV3-1/TRBV3-2,TGTGCCAGCAGCCAAGAAGCCAACTATGGCTACACCTTC,CASSQEANYGYTF
16,.,.,TRBJ1-5,TRBV27,TGTGCCAGCAGTTTATCGGCCCGGGGAATCTCTCAGCCCCAGCATTTT,CASSLSARGISQPQHF
12,.,.,TRBJ1-1,TRBV29-1,TGCAGCGTGGGGGCTGAGTACACTGAAGCTTTCTTT,CSVGAEYTEAFF
19,.,.,TRBJ1-2,TRBV5-5,TGTGCCAGCAGTTTAACCCCTCCTGCGGGGGGGCCTTCGAACTATGGCTACACCTTC,CASSLTPPAGGPSNYGYTF
13,.,.,TRBJ2-2,TRBV19,TGTGCCAGTAGTGGGGACGGTGCCGGGGAGCTGTTTTTT,CASSGDGAGELFF
14,.,TRBD1,TRBJ2-7,TRBV9,TGTGCCAGCAGCAATCAGGGGACAGGGGCCGAGCAGTACTTC,CASSNQGTGAEQYF
16,once,.,TRBJ1-5,TRBV6-6,TGTGCCAGCAGTTCCAGGGCGGACTATAGCAATCAGCCCCAGCATTTT,CASSSRADYSNQPQHF
15,.,.,TRBJ2-4,TRBV28,TGTGCCAGCAGTTTATCCGCGACTAGCAAAAACATTCAGTACTTC,CASSLSATSKNIQYF
15,.,TRBD2,TRBJ2-2,TRBV3-1/TRBV3-2,TGTGCCAGCAGACTGAGCGGGAGCAGGGCCGGGGAGCTGTTTTTT,CASRLSGSRAGELFF
17,.,TRBD1,TRBJ2-5,TRBV5-1,TGCGCCAGCAGCTTGGGGGGACAGGGGATGGCCCAAGAGACCCAGTACTTC,CASSLGGQGMAQETQYF
14,.,.,TRBJ2-7,TRBV9,TGTGCCAGCAGCCCCGAAGGGGGATCCTACGAGCAGTACTTC,CASSPEGGSYEQYF
13,.,.,TRBJ2-1,TRBV12-3/TRBV12-4,TGTGCCAGCAGTTTGGGGACGCCCCCGAAGCAGTTCTTC,CASSLGTPPKQFF
14,.,TRBD1,TRBJ1-4,TRBV19,TGTGCCAGTAGTCCCGGACAGGGGGGTGAAAAACTGTTTTTT,CASSPGQGGEKLFF
16,.,.,TRBJ2-7,TRBV3-1/TRBV3-2,TGTGCCAGCAGCCTTGACGGACTCTCAGAGGGCTACGAGCAGTACTTC,CASSLDGLSEGYEQYF
13,.,.,TRBJ1-1,TRBV6-4,TGTGCCAGCAGTGGGGGGGGTGGCACTGAAGCTTTCTTT,CASSGGGGTEAFF
14,.,TRBD2,TRBJ2-1,TRBV10-3,TGTGCCACAACTTTAGCGGGAGGGCCAGGTGAGCAGTTCTTC,CATTLAGGPGEQFF
15,.,.,TRBJ2-3,TRBV5-1,TGCGCCAGCAGCTTGGGAACAGGCCCCACAGATACGCAGTATTTT,CASSLGTGPTDTQYF
15,.,TRBD2,TRBJ2-2,TRBV11-3,TGTGCCAGCAGCTTAAGCGGGGGGAACACCGGGGAGCTGTTTTTT,CASSLSGGNTGELFF
14,.,TRBD1,TRBJ1-2,TRBV19,TGTGCCAGTAGTATCCCTGGGACAGGATACGGCTACACCTTC,CASSIPGTGYGYTF
14,.,.,TRBJ1-1,TRBV6-2/TRBV6-3,TGTGCCAGCAGTTTTGGGGGGCGGAACACTGAAGCTTTCTTT,CASSFGGRNTEAFF
13,.,.,TRBJ1-2,TRBV7-9,TGTGCCAGCAGCTTATTTGATACCGATGGCTACACCTTC,CASSLFDTDGYTF
11,.,.,TRBJ2-7,TRBV28,TGTGCCACCATGAGGGGAGGCGAGCAGTACTTC,CATMRGGEQYF
15,.,.,TRBJ1-1,TRBV5-5,TGTGCCAGCAGTTCTACACCTATTACGAACACTGAAGCTTTCTTT,CASSSTPITNTEAFF
13,.,TRBD2,TRBJ2-7,TRBV18,TGTGCCAGCTCACCAGGGACTAGCTACGAGCAGTACTTC,CASSPGTSYEQYF
13,.,.,TRBJ1-3,TRBV4-1,TGCGCCAGCAGCCAAGTAACTGGAAACACCATATATTTT,CASSQVTGNTIYF
14,once,.,TRBJ1-1,TRBV25-1,TGTGCCAGCAGTGCTGGGGTCATGAACACTGAAGCTTTCTTT,CASSAGVMNTEAFF
15,.,.,TRBJ1-5,TRBV7-2,TGTGCCAGCAGCTTAGTAGGGTTCTCCAATCAGCCCCAGCATTTT,CASSLVGFSNQPQHF
13,.,.,TRBJ2-7,TRBV11-2,TGTGCCAGCAGCTTAGGACACAACTACGAGCAGTACTTC,CASSLGHNYEQYF